This TCR beta chain was found in a study of blood T cell repertoires in COVID-19 (dated by TCRdb to 2020 to 2021). Turning to the overall study: The collaborator samples originated in the United States, Italy and Spain and spanned the acute and convalescent phases of COVID-19. The samples were drawn from two sources: the first 160 participants of the ongoing ImmuneRACE study, and approximately 1,300 subjects contributed by 6 global collaborators. Where available, HLA class I and class II types were obtained from metadata supplied by the sample provider rather than from assay-based typing. The repertoires were made available in a free public database intended to serve as a resource for research on the immune response to SARS-CoV-2. The prospective study material was composed of cDNA or gDNA derived from T cells, B-cell-depleted T cells, or PBMCs. Deeply sampled blood TCRbeta repertoires from subjects exposed to, actively infected with, or recovered from COVID-19 were included in the dataset. Sample metadata almost always included a de-identified subject ID, COVID-19 status, age in years and sex. Broad study findings and their caveats: The amount of clinical and demographic metadata varied by source and participant and was provided uncurated.

This clone was seen once. Its antigen target is currently unknown. Base qualities are missing; no much larger clone stands one base away. For CDR1 and CDR2, the germline V gene (reference sequence) lists LGHDT and YNNKEL. Its CDR3 holds 13 amino acids, cysteine through phenylalanine. The read is trimmed to its CDR3 DNA, 39 bases read in frame from base 1. V gives up 8 bases and J gives up 8 bases, and the segment between their germline ends measures 18 bases. In the prospective study, participants were 18 to 89 years old, resided in under 30 geographic areas of the United States, and were enrolled through a virtual design. To assign participants to cohorts, the prospective study relied on clinical history that participants themselves reported in a screening survey and a study questionnaire. Recovered participants in ImmuneRACE Cohort 3 were defined by two consecutive negative NP/OP PCR tests, clearance by a healthcare professional, or resolution of symptoms. Mobile phlebotomists in the prospective study collected whole blood, serum and a nasopharyngeal or oropharyngeal swab from every participant. Additional blood draws and questionnaires over an approximately 2-month period could optionally be provided by prospective study participants. Before DNA extraction, prospective study blood samples were shipped either frozen or at room temperature.

The immunoSEQ Assay, a bias-controlled multiplex PCR, was used to amplify TCRbeta CDR3 regions from genomic DNA. The paper's processing steps were these. Within the assay, amplification of reference gene primers was used to estimate how many nucleated cells each sample contained. To quantify the absolute abundance of each unique TCRbeta CDR3 rearrangement, sequence reads were collapsed and filtered. Productive Simpson clonality was computed per sample as the square root of Simpson's diversity index over productive rearrangements. The table was pulled from immuneACCESS by TCRdb, which kept in-frame rearrangements only. Such tables lose some clones; where checked, under half of the loss comes from unresolved V genes, and the rest has no known cause. The V and J calls and clone size were taken over from that table, and D and trimming were inferred from the DNA. Recorded for this sample are over 250,000 clones; about 93% of them occurred a single time. The ten largest clones take up about 1.1% of the sample.

Input material: PBMCs or T cells enriched from blood (not recorded which). The receptor was isolated from a woman under 40 who had recovered from COVID-19. The chain is assembled from TRBV3-1 (or the pseudogene TRBV3-2) and TRBJ1-2; no D gene can be assigned with confidence. The DNA sequence is TGTGCCAGCCTAGGGCCGGCTGGGGAGGGCTACACCTTC. Its protein product is CASLGPAGEGYTF.